This is a list of T cell receptor beta chains from one sample in a study of cytomegalovirus exposure and HLA in healthy donors. This table comes from immunoSEQ multiplex PCR, and its TCRdb copy is limited to in-frame clones, with some not included. The data hold over 200,000 clones, with roughly 87% observed a single time. Material for sequencing was PBMCs. Receptor source: a woman aged 25 to 39 in good health and CMV-seronegative. Both conserved end residues are trimmed from each CDR3. Fields, in order: CDR3 length, clone size, V gene, J gene, CDR3 protein. Clone size is shown for a subset of rows, as once, few, many or a class of expanded clone.

cdr3_length: 12; clone_size: NA; v_call: TRBV28; j_call: TRBJ2-2; cdr3_aa: ASSPRLAPGELF
cdr3_length: 16; clone_size: NA; v_call: TRBV27; j_call: TRBJ2-7; cdr3_aa: ASSKGLADYTQTYEQY
cdr3_length: 13; clone_size: NA; v_call: TRBV2; j_call: TRBJ2-7; cdr3_aa: ASRAILGASYEQY
cdr3_length: 12; clone_size: NA; v_call: TRBV7-2; j_call: TRBJ2-7; cdr3_aa: ASSLTDRVIEQY
cdr3_length: 10; clone_size: NA; v_call: TRBV30; j_call: TRBJ2-1; cdr3_aa: AWTSGAHEQF
cdr3_length: 11; clone_size: once; v_call: TRBV6-1; j_call: TRBJ2-5; cdr3_aa: ASSVGAGGTQY
cdr3_length: 13; clone_size: NA; v_call: TRBV5-1; j_call: TRBJ2-3; cdr3_aa: ASSSGLATTDTQY
cdr3_length: 13; clone_size: NA; v_call: TRBV5-6; j_call: TRBJ1-1; cdr3_aa: ASSLGGRENTEAF
cdr3_length: 13; clone_size: NA; v_call: TRBV11-3; j_call: TRBJ2-1; cdr3_aa: ASSLLAGGPGEQF
cdr3_length: 9; clone_size: NA; v_call: TRBV28; j_call: TRBJ2-7; cdr3_aa: ASNTPYEQY
cdr3_length: 13; clone_size: NA; v_call: TRBV11-2; j_call: TRBJ1-5; cdr3_aa: ASSRGPGFNQPQH
cdr3_length: 11; clone_size: NA; v_call: TRBV2; j_call: TRBJ2-7; cdr3_aa: ASRSVAIYEQY
cdr3_length: 12; clone_size: NA; v_call: TRBV4-1; j_call: TRBJ2-2; cdr3_aa: ASSQGPNTGELF
cdr3_length: 13; clone_size: NA; v_call: TRBV19; j_call: TRBJ2-1; cdr3_aa: ASSISLAGGNEQF
cdr3_length: 14; clone_size: NA; v_call: TRBV19; j_call: TRBJ1-5; cdr3_aa: ATGTGRIDSNQPQH
cdr3_length: 12; clone_size: NA; v_call: TRBV5-1; j_call: TRBJ2-7; cdr3_aa: ASSLGQGNYEQY
cdr3_length: 15; clone_size: NA; v_call: TRBV5-6; j_call: TRBJ1-5; cdr3_aa: ASTVGVGTGSNQPQH
cdr3_length: 13; clone_size: NA; v_call: TRBV19; j_call: TRBJ2-7; cdr3_aa: ASSMTGTAPYEQY
cdr3_length: 10; clone_size: NA; v_call: TRBV4-3; j_call: TRBJ2-2; cdr3_aa: ASSQRIGELF
cdr3_length: 14; clone_size: NA; v_call: TRBV9; j_call: TRBJ2-1; cdr3_aa: ASSVALQGGYNEQF
cdr3_length: 9; clone_size: few; v_call: TRBV2; j_call: TRBJ2-2; cdr3_aa: ASLRTGELF
cdr3_length: 13; clone_size: NA; v_call: TRBV4-1; j_call: TRBJ2-7; cdr3_aa: ASSQEGSDYYEQY
cdr3_length: 13; clone_size: few; v_call: TRBV5-5; j_call: TRBJ2-7; cdr3_aa: ASSLGSRGIYEQY
cdr3_length: 13; clone_size: NA; v_call: TRBV4-3; j_call: TRBJ2-6; cdr3_aa: ASSQVPDGANVLT
cdr3_length: 13; clone_size: NA; v_call: TRBV4-3; j_call: TRBJ2-1; cdr3_aa: ASSQVAGTDNEQF
cdr3_length: 16; clone_size: NA; v_call: TRBV28; j_call: TRBJ1-2; cdr3_aa: ASSLTLRGKEAGYGYT
cdr3_length: 18; clone_size: NA; v_call: TRBV18; j_call: TRBJ2-3; cdr3_aa: ASSPRIVKREGIKADTQY
cdr3_length: 12; clone_size: NA; v_call: TRBV7-9; j_call: TRBJ2-5; cdr3_aa: ASSLLAVEETQY
cdr3_length: 16; clone_size: NA; v_call: TRBV4-2; j_call: TRBJ2-3; cdr3_aa: ASSHLSTPGLTTDTQY
cdr3_length: 13; clone_size: NA; v_call: TRBV19; j_call: TRBJ2-7; cdr3_aa: ASSTQGAGEEEQY
cdr3_length: 14; clone_size: NA; v_call: TRBV11-2; j_call: TRBJ1-2; cdr3_aa: ASSLGQGPIPYGYT
cdr3_length: 10; clone_size: once; v_call: TRBV11-3; j_call: TRBJ2-3; cdr3_aa: ASSVNTDTQY
cdr3_length: 13; clone_size: NA; v_call: TRBV9; j_call: TRBJ2-1; cdr3_aa: ASSVEAFSYNEQF
cdr3_length: 11; clone_size: NA; v_call: TRBV25-1; j_call: TRBJ2-5; cdr3_aa: ASSELGRETQY
cdr3_length: 13; clone_size: NA; v_call: TRBV19; j_call: TRBJ2-7; cdr3_aa: ASSIGSGGSYEQY
cdr3_length: 13; clone_size: NA; v_call: TRBV4-1; j_call: TRBJ1-1; cdr3_aa: ASSLSGQGGTEAF
cdr3_length: 13; clone_size: NA; v_call: TRBV5-1; j_call: TRBJ1-4; cdr3_aa: ASSLQGATNEKLF
cdr3_length: 16; clone_size: NA; v_call: TRBV30; j_call: TRBJ2-3; cdr3_aa: AWSVSAGGWPPTDTQY
cdr3_length: 12; clone_size: NA; v_call: TRBV10-3; j_call: TRBJ2-7; cdr3_aa: AISDATGGDEQY
cdr3_length: 13; clone_size: NA; v_call: TRBV5-1; j_call: TRBJ2-6; cdr3_aa: ASSVQGSGANVLT
cdr3_length: 10; clone_size: NA; v_call: TRBV30; j_call: TRBJ1-1; cdr3_aa: AWSVGEVEAF
cdr3_length: 10; clone_size: once; v_call: TRBV28; j_call: TRBJ2-7; cdr3_aa: ASSWTFYGQY
cdr3_length: 15; clone_size: once; v_call: TRBV30; j_call: TRBJ2-7; cdr3_aa: AWSVSPLRDRGDEQY
cdr3_length: 13; clone_size: NA; v_call: TRBV15; j_call: TRBJ2-1; cdr3_aa: ATSRAGGSYNEQF
cdr3_length: 18; clone_size: NA; v_call: TRBV4-1; j_call: TRBJ2-5; cdr3_aa: ASSQATGAIEASGKETQY
cdr3_length: 12; clone_size: once; v_call: TRBV7-2; j_call: TRBJ2-7; cdr3_aa: ASSLGGSAYEQY
cdr3_length: 13; clone_size: NA; v_call: TRBV5-6; j_call: TRBJ2-7; cdr3_aa: ASSLTGLAPYEQY
cdr3_length: 12; clone_size: NA; v_call: TRBV27; j_call: TRBJ2-5; cdr3_aa: ASSPGTGPLTQY
cdr3_length: 14; clone_size: NA; v_call: TRBV7-8; j_call: TRBJ2-5; cdr3_aa: ASSLRSSGGRETQY
cdr3_length: 11; clone_size: NA; v_call: TRBV29-1; j_call: TRBJ2-1; cdr3_aa: SAPGFGNNEQF